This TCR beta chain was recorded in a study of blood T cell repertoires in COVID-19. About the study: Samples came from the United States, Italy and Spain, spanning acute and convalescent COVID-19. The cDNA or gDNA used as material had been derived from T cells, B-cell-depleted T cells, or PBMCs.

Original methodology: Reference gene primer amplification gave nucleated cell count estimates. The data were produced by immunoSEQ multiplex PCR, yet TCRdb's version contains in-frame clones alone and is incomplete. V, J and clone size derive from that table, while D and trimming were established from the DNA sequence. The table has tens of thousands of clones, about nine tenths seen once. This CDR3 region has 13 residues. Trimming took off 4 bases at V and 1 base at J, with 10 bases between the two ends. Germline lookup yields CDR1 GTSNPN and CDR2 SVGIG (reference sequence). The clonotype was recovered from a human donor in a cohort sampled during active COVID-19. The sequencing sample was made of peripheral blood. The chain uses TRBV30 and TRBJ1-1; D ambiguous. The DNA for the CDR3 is TGTGCCTGGACCCTGACAACGAACACTGAAGCTTTCTTT. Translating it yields CAWTLTTNTEAFF.